The next 15 T cell receptor beta chains were all read from a single sample in a study of regulatory T cells in long-lasting Graves disease. Arm-PCR of CDR3 regions and iRepertoire HTBI primers were the basis on which TCR beta libraries were built. TCRdb redid the calling of the multiplex PCR reads with MiXCR, one entry per CDR3 protein. The sample lists more than 300,000 distinct CDR3 sequences, around 11% occurring once. Regarding time point: newly diagnosed GD, antithyroid drugs for less than 3 months. Scientists built the TCR library using RNA that was extracted from PBMCs. The sample also formed part of further work on T cells in Graves' hyperthyroidism and ophthalmopathy.

This material consisted of peripheral blood mononuclear cells (PBMCs), taken at new diagnosis, from a patient treated with antithyroid drugs. Every receptor here comes from a woman between 18 and 29 years old with Graves disease.

This clonotype was counted ten times or more. The CDR3 does not end in the conserved phenylalanine or tryptophan, so this is likely a read error. Because the CDR3's place on the DNA is in doubt, the DNA is left out and the CDR3 is given as listed by TCRdb. The V gene is TRBV28, the J gene TRBJ1-4; the tabulated D call, TRBD1, remains unverified against the DNA. Inclusive of both ends, the CDR3 amounts to 13 amino acids. Looked up from germline, CDR1 is MDHEN and CDR2 is SYDVKM. The CDR3 reads CASSRWTGGDLSL.

This clonotype was detected ten times or more. This sequence joins TRBV29-1 and TRBJ2-1; possible D gene TRBD2, 6 bases. Germline V gene lookup returns CDR1 SQVTM and CDR2 ANQGSEA. The CDR3 length is 10 residues. Trimming left V 4 bases short and J 15 bases short, with 13 bases between. CDR3: CSVVRGTPFF. CDR3 DNA sequence: TGCAGCGTTGTACGCGGGACTCCGTTCTTC.

This clonotype was observed a few times. V is TRBV27 and J is TRBJ2-3; D unresolved. Trimming cost V 8 bases and J 2 bases, with 11 bases left between them. CDR3 length: 13 residues. The germline V gene has CDR1 MNHEY and CDR2 SMNVEV (reference sequence). CDR3 protein: CASRQWDTDTQYF. The CDR3 DNA is TGTGCCAGCCGTCAGTGGGACACAGATACGCAGTATTTT.

This clonotype was detected a few times. V usage is TRBV5-6 and J usage is TRBJ2-7; tentative D call: TRBD1 (6 bases). CDR1 and CDR2 (germline): SGHDT, YYEEEE. The germline V and J ends were trimmed by 0 bases and 7 bases, with 14 bases remaining between them. The CDR3 spans 14 residues. As DNA, the CDR3 is TGTGCCAGCAGCTTGGGCAGGGGTTACGAGGAGCAGTACTTC. This encodes CASSLGRGYEEQYF.

There are many counts of this clonotype. The chain joins TRBV28 to TRBJ1-1; D is unclear. CDR1 MDHEN and CDR2 SYDVKM come from the germline V gene. With 5 bases removed from V and 0 bases from J, the gap between germline ends came to 16 bases. The CDR3 contains 16 residues. The CDR3 protein is CASSIPPHGLNTEAFF. In DNA form, the CDR3 reads TGTGCCAGCAGTATACCCCCGCATGGATTGAACACTGAAGCTTTCTTT.

The CDR3 nucleotides read TGTGCCAGCAGCTTACTTTGGACTAGCGGGGAGCCCGCTAAAGAATACGAGCAGTACGTC. Protein sequence: CASSLLWTSGEPAKEYEQYV. The genes are TRBV7-3 and TRBJ2-7; 12 nucleotides line up with TRBD2. After removal of 2 bases from V and 4 bases from J, the junction contained 18 bases not matched to a gene. The germline gives CDR1 SGHTA, CDR2 FQGTGA. The CDR3 has 20 amino acids.

V and J are TRBV20-1 and TRBJ2-1; 16 positions match TRBD2. Trimming cost V 0 bases and J 7 bases; bases outside gene matches: 6. The CDR3 has 17 amino acids. Germline V CDR1 and CDR2: DFQATT, SNEGSKA (reference sequence). The CDR3, as DNA: TGCAGTGCTAGAGATGCGGGACTAGCGGGAGGGGGGAATGAGCAGTTCTTC. Residues: CSARDAGLAGGGNEQFF.

This clonotype was observed at least ten times. The chain employs TRBV28 and TRBJ2-2, with D unresolved. V was clipped by 8 bases and J by 0 bases, with 7 bases between them. Germline V gene data show CDR1 as MDHEN and CDR2 as SYDVKM. This CDR3 is 13 amino acids long. The DNA for the CDR3 is TGTGCCAGCGGAGCCCCGAACACCGGGGAGCTGTTTTTT. This gives the protein CASGAPNTGELFF.

In its sample, this clonotype was seen many times. This chain links TRBV6-2 or TRBV6-3 with TRBJ2-3, with D perhaps matching TRBD2 (6 bases). Germline-derived CDR1 and CDR2 are MNHEY and SVGEGT. Trimming removed 2 bases from V and 4 bases from J, with 25 bases in between. The CDR3 is made up of 19 amino acids. Written as DNA, the CDR3 is TGTGCCAGCAGTTACGGATCAGCGGGTGGGACCATATCCCCAGATACGCAGTATTTT. Translating gives CASSYGSAGGTISPDTQYF.

This clonotype was picked up a small number of times. This chain connects TRBV5-4 to TRBJ2-5; tentative D call: TRBD2 (5 bases). Between the trimmed V and J ends, which lost 0 bases and 2 bases, there was a span of 14 bases. Germline loops: CDR1 SGHNT, CDR2 YYREEE (reference sequence). The CDR3 is 16 amino acids. CDR3 sequence: CASSLDVSGNQETQYF. The CDR3 DNA reads as TGTGCCAGCAGCTTGGATGTTTCGGGAAATCAAGAGACCCAGTACTTC.

This clonotype showed up many times. This chain uses TRBV12-3 or TRBV12-4 with TRBJ2-7; maybe TRBD2 (6 bases). The V gene lost 5 bases and the J gene lost 3 bases, with 17 bases spanning the gap. The CDR3 spans 15 residues. CDR3 coding DNA: TGTGCCAGCAGTCCCCTGGAGGGGTTGAGCTACGAGCAGTACTTC. Its protein is CASSPLEGLSYEQYF.

V is TRBV12-3 or TRBV12-4 and J is TRBJ2-7, with D possibly being TRBD1 or TRBD2 (5 bases each). The CDR3 contains 12 residues. Between the trimmed V and J ends, which lost 7 bases and 0 bases, there was a span of 7 bases. The CDR3 loop reads CASKRGSYEQYV. CDR3 nucleotides: TGTGCCAGCAAGAGGGGCTCCTACGAGCAGTACGTC.

This clonotype was detected ten times or more. CDR3 amino acids: CASSYGGYEQFF. As DNA, the CDR3 is TGTGCCAGCAGTTACGGTGGGTATGAGCAGTTCTTC. The chain carries TRBV6-5 and TRBJ2-1; no clear D. CDR3 length equals 12 residues. The germline gives CDR1 MNHEY, CDR2 SVGAGI. V lost 2 bases, J lost 8 bases, and 7 bases lay in between.

This clonotype was picked up a small number of times. A single base separates this from a much larger clone, so it may be a read error. The rearrangement joins TRBV20-1 to TRBJ1-4; D gene ambiguous. V dropped 2 bases and J dropped 0 bases, with 16 bases sitting between them. Germline CDR1 is DFQATT and CDR2 is SNEGSKA (reference sequence). The CDR3 is 17 residues long. This chain's CDR3 is CSARHLLGLSTNEKLFF. CDR3 DNA: TGCAGTGCTAGACATCTGCTAGGTCTCTCAACTAATGAAAAACTGTTTTTT.

The chain joins TRBV13 to TRBJ2-1, with TRBD2 matching 7 bases. The CDR3 extends over 16 amino acids. Looked up from germline, CDR1 is PRHDT and CDR2 is FYEKMQ (reference sequence). After removal of 4 bases from V and 6 bases from J, the junction contained 12 bases not matched to a gene. The CDR3 is CASSSRGVAGVNEQFF. CDR3 in DNA: TGTGCCAGCAGCTCCCGGGGGGTAGCGGGTGTCAATGAGCAGTTCTTC.